The rows below give T cell receptor beta chains drawn from one sample of a study of control samples from healthy donors and cancer patients. Sequencing was performed with immunoSEQ multiplex PCR; in TCRdb, only in-frame clones are kept and a portion is missing. In the table there are some 66,000 clones, about 82% of which are singletons. The sample consisted of blood. These receptors were obtained from a middle-aged man in good health. The CDR3 runs from the conserved cysteine through the conserved F or W. The order of the fields is V gene, D gene, J gene, CDR3 protein. A D gene is named only where the DNA matches it firmly.

>TRBV24-1|NA|TRBJ1-5
CATSDPRRGNDQPQHF
>TRBV29-1|NA|TRBJ2-4
CSVEDVGRAKNIQYF
>TRBV6-2/TRBV6-3|NA|TRBJ1-1
CASSWTANTEAFF
>TRBV19|NA|TRBJ1-2
CASSEFAGYYGYTF
>TRBV7-2|NA|TRBJ2-7
CASSSYRESEQYF
>TRBV30|NA|TRBJ2-7
CAWSGSGYEQYF
>TRBV24-1|NA|TRBJ2-5
CATSDPDRFKETQYF
>TRBV7-9|NA|TRBJ2-2
CASSLIRLTNTGELFF
>TRBV5-4|NA|TRBJ1-6
CASSSEGIYNSPLHF
>TRBV28|NA|TRBJ1-1
CASSFRRANTEAFF
>TRBV7-2|NA|TRBJ1-2
CASSLAGAAHGYTF
>TRBV13|NA|TRBJ2-4
CASSLAVDGPKNIQYF
>TRBV19|TRBD2|TRBJ2-5
CASSIPSGRPGETQYF
>TRBV2|NA|TRBJ2-5
CASRGEETQYF
>TRBV5-1|NA|TRBJ2-1
CASSWMGSNEQFF
>TRBV11-2|TRBD1|TRBJ1-6
CASSLTGQGFNSPLHF
>TRBV11-3|NA|TRBJ2-7
CASSFGGEGEQYF
>TRBV11-2|TRBD2|TRBJ2-5
CASSLGVAGTQETQYF
>TRBV7-8|TRBD1|TRBJ1-4
CASIPGTGVYSGNEKLFF
>TRBV29-1|NA|TRBJ2-5
CSVVESLAETQYF
>TRBV10-1|NA|TRBJ2-7
CASSESTIRDDNYEQYF
>TRBV7-3|TRBD2|TRBJ2-5
CASSSNSGLGETQYF
>TRBV5-1|TRBD1|TRBJ2-7
CASSLTGPPSYEQYF
>TRBV19|TRBD2|TRBJ2-7
CASSPPGGKVYEQYF
>TRBV6-2/TRBV6-3|NA|TRBJ1-5
CASSYGSGVSQPQHF
>TRBV28|TRBD1|TRBJ1-2
CASSRTGGLGYGYTF
>TRBV7-9|NA|TRBJ1-2
CASSLGQSNYGYTF
>TRBV6-2/TRBV6-3|NA|TRBJ1-2
CASSERAEYGYTF
>TRBV28|NA|TRBJ1-1
CASSTPAGAFF
>TRBV28|NA|TRBJ2-7
CASSLGGRYHEQYF
>TRBV2|NA|TRBJ1-1
CARSGTSTEAFF
>TRBV7-2|NA|TRBJ1-1
CASSLVGTLGDTEAFF
>TRBV7-2|NA|TRBJ1-2
CASSLVHSGYTF
>TRBV7-9|TRBD2|TRBJ2-4
CASSIRLAGVRGNIQYF
>TRBV5-5|NA|TRBJ1-1
CASSPWTVMNTEAFF
>TRBV25-1|TRBD1|TRBJ2-5
CASSTGQGRGQETQYF
>TRBV27|TRBD1|TRBJ1-2
CASRYSGQGAGYTF
>TRBV7-2|TRBD2|TRBJ2-7
CASSPRAGLAGIYEQYF
>TRBV11-2|TRBD1|TRBJ2-5
CASSFSGQGKGQETQYF
>TRBV5-8|NA|TRBJ2-3
CASSYGTGSTDTQYF
>TRBV7-3|NA|TRBJ2-5
CASSLRHQETQYF
>TRBV19|NA|TRBJ1-3
CASSISSASGNTIYF
>TRBV13|TRBD1|TRBJ1-2
CASSLARKQGNHGYTF
>TRBV6-5|NA|TRBJ1-5
CASSYSPLWSNQPQHF
>TRBV5-1|TRBD1|TRBJ2-7
CASSLAGRGRTVQYF
>TRBV15|TRBD1|TRBJ2-7
CATSTGDRTIYEQYF
>TRBV7-6|NA|TRBJ2-7
CASSPRPSSHEQYF
>TRBV5-4|NA|TRBJ1-3
CASSLGGLTNTIYF
>TRBV13|TRBD1|TRBJ1-2
CASSLLSRQGGRYGYTF